The clone carrying this T cell receptor (beta chain) turned up a few times. The target antigen is unknown. The CDR3 has 14 amino acids. CDR1 and CDR2 (germline): SGHDT, YYEEEE. Trimming pared 0 bases from V and 3 bases from J, leaving 7 bases between. 60 Vbeta and 13 Jbeta primers were used in PCR. The protocol was immunoSEQ multiplex PCR, while the TCRdb copy is restricted to in-frame clones and leaves out a portion. Here the sample spans about 95,000 clones, around 72% being singletons. The entry originates in a study of cytomegalovirus exposure and HLA in healthy donors. Whole-study results and caveats: Across donors, presence/absence analyses took sequencing depth to be roughly uniform. Some 17,000 TCR beta sequences were associated with HLA alleles at 0.05 false discovery rate in a later analysis. For TCR beta chains, V- and J-gene trimming was later linked to a missense DCLRE1C variant.

Sequenced: PBMCs. This rearrangement joins TRBV5-6 to TRBJ1-5, with no clear D. The sequence was obtained from a man younger than 30 in good health and CMV-seropositive. The CDR3: CASSLGETNQPQHF. The CDR3 DNA follows: TGTGCCAGCAGCTTGGGGGAGACCAATCAGCCCCAGCATTTT. The complete variable domain, with remaining parts taken from reference TRBV5-6 and TRBJ1-5, reads DAGVTQSPTHLIKTRGQQVTLRCSPKSGHDTVSWYQQALGQGPQFIFQYYEEEERQRGNFPDRFSGHQFPNYSSELNVNALLLGDSALYLCASSLGETNQPQHFGDGTRLSIL.